This TCR beta chain was retrieved from a study of blood T cell repertoires in COVID-19 (dated by TCRdb to the early 2020s). About the study as a whole: Samples from collaborators originated in the United States, Italy and Spain and spanned both the acute and convalescent phases of COVID-19. The material from the prospective study consisted of cDNA or gDNA derived from T cells, B-cell-depleted T cells, or PBMCs. Subjects who had been exposed to COVID-19, were actively infected with it, or had recovered from it provided the deeply sampled blood TCRbeta repertoires that made up the dataset. The repertoires were made available in a free public database intended to serve as a resource for research on the immune response to SARS-CoV-2. Samples came from the ongoing ImmuneRACE study (first 160 participants) plus 1,254 subjects from 6 global collaborators. A de-identified subject ID, COVID-19 status, age in years and sex were almost always included in the sample metadata. HLA class I and class II types, where available, came from metadata supplied by the sample provider rather than from assay-based typing.

TCRbeta CDR3 regions were amplified from genomic DNA using the immunoSEQ Assay, a bias-controlled multiplex PCR. Regarding the original processing steps: The number of nucleated cells in each sample was estimated from the amplification of reference gene primers within the assay. Sequence reads were collapsed and filtered to measure the absolute abundance of every unique TCRbeta CDR3 rearrangement. For each sample, productive Simpson clonality was calculated as the square root of Simpson's diversity index across productive rearrangements. The source is immuneACCESS, and TCRdb retained only in-frame sequences with V and J called. Part of the clones is not carried over; for the studies checked, unresolved V genes explain less than half of this, and the remainder is unexplained. That table gives V, J and clone size, and the DNA gave D and trimming. The sample data list some 40,000 clones, and more than 80% of these were observed just once. Approximately 14% of the sample lies in the top ten.

As for this clone: The target of this receptor is not known. No base quality values were provided; no much bigger clone lies one nucleotide off.

The CDR3 covers 16 residues, taking in both the cysteine and the phenylalanine. Left in the record is the CDR3 DNA by itself, 48 bases read in frame from the first base. V and J lose 0 bases and 4 bases, and a span of 13 bases separates them. CDR1 SGHRS and CDR2 YFSETQ are derived from the germline V gene. Collaborating institutions collected whole blood in K2EDTA tubes following their own protocols. For TCRbeta analysis, collaborators shipped samples as frozen whole blood, isolated PBMCs, or DNA extracted from either of those sample types. General findings and caveats noted by the study authors: How much clinical and demographic metadata was included differed by source and by participant, and the metadata was provided uncurated.

The clonotype originates from a middle-aged man with active or convalescent COVID-19. Specimen: peripheral blood. Recombination connected TRBV5-1 to TRBJ1-4, and possibly TRBD1, on 6 matching bases. The CDR3 loop reads CASSLGAGERNEKLFF. The DNA sequence is given as TGCGCCAGCAGCTTGGGGGCAGGGGAGCGTAATGAAAAACTGTTTTTT.